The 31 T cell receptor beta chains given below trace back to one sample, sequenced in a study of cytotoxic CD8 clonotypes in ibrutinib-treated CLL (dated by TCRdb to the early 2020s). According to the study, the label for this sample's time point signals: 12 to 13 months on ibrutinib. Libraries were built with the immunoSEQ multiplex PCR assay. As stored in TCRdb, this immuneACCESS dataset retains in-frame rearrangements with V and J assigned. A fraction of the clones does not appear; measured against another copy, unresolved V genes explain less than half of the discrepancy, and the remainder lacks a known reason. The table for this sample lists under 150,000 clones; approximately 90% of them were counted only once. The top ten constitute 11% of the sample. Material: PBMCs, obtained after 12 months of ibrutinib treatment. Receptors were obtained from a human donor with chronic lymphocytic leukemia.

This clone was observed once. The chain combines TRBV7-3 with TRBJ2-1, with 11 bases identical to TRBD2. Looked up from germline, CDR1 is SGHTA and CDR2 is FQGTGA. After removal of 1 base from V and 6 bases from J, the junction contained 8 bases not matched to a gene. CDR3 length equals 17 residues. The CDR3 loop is CASSLSRVSGRGNEQFF. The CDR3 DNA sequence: TGTGCCAGCAGCTTAAGCCGTGTTAGCGGGAGGGGCAATGAGCAGTTCTTC.

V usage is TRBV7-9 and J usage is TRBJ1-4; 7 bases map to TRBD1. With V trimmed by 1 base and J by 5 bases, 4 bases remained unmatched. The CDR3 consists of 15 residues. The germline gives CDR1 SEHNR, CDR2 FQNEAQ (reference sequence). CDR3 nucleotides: TGTGCCAGCAGCTTAGGCGGGACAGACAATGAAAAACTGTTTTTT. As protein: CASSLGGTDNEKLFF. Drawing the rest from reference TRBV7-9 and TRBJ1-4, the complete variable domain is DTGVSQNPRHKITKRGQNVTFRCDPISEHNRLYWYRQTLGQGPEFLTYFQNEAQLEKSRLLSDRFSAERPKGSFSTLEIQRTEQGDSAMYLCASSLGGTDNEKLFFGSGTQLSVL.

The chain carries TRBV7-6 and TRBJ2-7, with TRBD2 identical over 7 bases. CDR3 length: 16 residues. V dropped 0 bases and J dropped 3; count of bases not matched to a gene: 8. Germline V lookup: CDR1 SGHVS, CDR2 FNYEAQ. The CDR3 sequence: CASSLASGTTLYEQYF. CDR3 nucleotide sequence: TGTGCCAGCAGCTTAGCCTCCGGGACTACTCTCTACGAGCAGTACTTC.

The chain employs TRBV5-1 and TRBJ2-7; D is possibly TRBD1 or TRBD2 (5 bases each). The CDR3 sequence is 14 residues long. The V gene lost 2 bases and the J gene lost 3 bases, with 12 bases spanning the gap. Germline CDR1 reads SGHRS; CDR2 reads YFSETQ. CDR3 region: CASSFRGDVYEQYF. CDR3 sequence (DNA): TGCGCCAGCAGCTTTAGAGGGGATGTCTACGAGCAGTACTTC.

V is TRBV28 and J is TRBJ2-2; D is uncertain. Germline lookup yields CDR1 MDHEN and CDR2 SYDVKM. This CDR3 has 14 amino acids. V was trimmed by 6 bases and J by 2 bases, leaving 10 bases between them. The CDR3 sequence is CASSETANTGELFF. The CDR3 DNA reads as TGTGCCAGCAGCGAGACTGCTAACACCGGGGAGCTGTTTTTT. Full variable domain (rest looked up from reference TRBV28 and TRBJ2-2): DVKVTQSSRYLVKRTGEKVFLECVQDMDHENMFWYRQDPGLGLRLIYFSYDVKMKEKGDIPEGYSVSREKKERFSLILESASTNQTSMYLCASSETANTGELFFGEGSRLTVL.

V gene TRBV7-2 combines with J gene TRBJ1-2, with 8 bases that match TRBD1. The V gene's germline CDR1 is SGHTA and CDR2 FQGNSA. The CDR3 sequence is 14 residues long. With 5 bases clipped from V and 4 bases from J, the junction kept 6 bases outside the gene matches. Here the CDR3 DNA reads TGTGCCAGCAGCAACGGACAGGGATCCTATGGCTACACCTTC. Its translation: CASSNGQGSYGYTF. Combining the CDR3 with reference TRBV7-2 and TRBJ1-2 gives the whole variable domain GAGVSQSPSNKVTEKGKDVELRCDPISGHTALYWYRQSLGQGLEFLIYFQGNSAPDKSGLPSDRFSAERTGGSVSTLTIQRTQQEDSAVYLCASSNGQGSYGYTFGSGTRLTVV.

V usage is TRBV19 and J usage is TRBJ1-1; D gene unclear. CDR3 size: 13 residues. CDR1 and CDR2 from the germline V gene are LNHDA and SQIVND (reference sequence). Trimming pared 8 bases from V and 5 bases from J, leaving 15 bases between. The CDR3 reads CASFVGWGTEAFF. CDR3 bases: TGTGCCAGTTTTGTGGGGTGGGGAACTGAAGCTTTCTTT.

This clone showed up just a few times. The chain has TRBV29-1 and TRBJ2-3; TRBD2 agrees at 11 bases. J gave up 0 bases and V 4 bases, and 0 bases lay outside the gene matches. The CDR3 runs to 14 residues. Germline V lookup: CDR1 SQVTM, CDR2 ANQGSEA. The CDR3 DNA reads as TGCAGCGTTGGGACTAGCGGGAGCACAGATACGCAGTATTTT. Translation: CSVGTSGSTDTQYF.

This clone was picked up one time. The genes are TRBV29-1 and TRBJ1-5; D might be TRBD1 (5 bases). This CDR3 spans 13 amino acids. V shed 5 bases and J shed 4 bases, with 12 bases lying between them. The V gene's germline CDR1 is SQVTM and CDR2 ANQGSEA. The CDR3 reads CSVKRAGNQPQHF. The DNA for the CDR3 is TGCAGCGTTAAAAGGGCAGGGAATCAGCCCCAGCATTTT.

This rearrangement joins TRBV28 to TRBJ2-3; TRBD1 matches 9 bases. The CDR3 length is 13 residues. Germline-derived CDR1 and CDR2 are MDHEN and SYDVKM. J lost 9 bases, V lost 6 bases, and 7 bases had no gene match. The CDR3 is CASSPPDRGTQYF. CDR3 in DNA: TGTGCCAGCAGCCCGCCCGACAGGGGGACGCAGTATTTT.

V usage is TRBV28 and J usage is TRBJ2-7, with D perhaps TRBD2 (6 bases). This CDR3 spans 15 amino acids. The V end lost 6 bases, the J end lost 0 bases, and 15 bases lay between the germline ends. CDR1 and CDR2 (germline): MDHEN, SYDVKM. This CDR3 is CASRSPGLYSYEQYF. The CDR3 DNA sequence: TGTGCCAGCAGATCGCCGGGACTTTACTCCTACGAGCAGTACTTC.

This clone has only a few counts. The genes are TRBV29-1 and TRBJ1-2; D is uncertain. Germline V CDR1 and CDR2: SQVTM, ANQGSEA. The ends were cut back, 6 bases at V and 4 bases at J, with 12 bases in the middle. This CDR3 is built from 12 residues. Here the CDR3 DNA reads TGCAGCGTAGCGGGTTTTGGCTATGGCTACACCTTC. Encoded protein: CSVAGFGYGYTF.

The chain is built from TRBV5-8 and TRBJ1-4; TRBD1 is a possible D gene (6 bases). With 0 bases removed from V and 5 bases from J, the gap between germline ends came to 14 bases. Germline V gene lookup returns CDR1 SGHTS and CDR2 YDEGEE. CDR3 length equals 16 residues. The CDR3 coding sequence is TGTGCCAGCAGCTTGGCGTTAACAGGGCTAAATGAAAAACTGTTTTTT. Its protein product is CASSLALTGLNEKLFF.

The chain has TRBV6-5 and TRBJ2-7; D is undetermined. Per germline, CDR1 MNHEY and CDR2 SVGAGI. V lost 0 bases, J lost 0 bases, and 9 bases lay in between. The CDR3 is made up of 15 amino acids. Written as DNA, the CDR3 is TGTGCCAGCAGTTACTCGAAGGGATTCTCCTACGAGCAGTACTTC. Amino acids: CASSYSKGFSYEQYF.

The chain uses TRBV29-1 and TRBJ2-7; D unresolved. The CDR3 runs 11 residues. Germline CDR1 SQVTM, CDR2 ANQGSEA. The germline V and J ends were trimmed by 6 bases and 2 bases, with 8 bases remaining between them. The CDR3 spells CSVPGAYEQYF. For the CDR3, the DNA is TGCAGCGTCCCGGGTGCCTACGAGCAGTACTTC.

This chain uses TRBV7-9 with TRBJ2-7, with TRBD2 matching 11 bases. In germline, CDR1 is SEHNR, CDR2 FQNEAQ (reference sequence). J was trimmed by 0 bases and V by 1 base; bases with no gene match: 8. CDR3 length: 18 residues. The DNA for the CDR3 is TGTGCCAGCAGCTTAGGGGCTAGCGGGAGGCCCCTCTCCTACGAGCAGTACTTC. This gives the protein CASSLGASGRPLSYEQYF.

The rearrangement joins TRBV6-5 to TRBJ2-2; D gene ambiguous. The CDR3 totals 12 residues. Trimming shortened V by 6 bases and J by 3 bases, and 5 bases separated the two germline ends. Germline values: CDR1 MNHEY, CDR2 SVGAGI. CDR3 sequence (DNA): TGTGCCAGCAGACAAGACACCGGGGAGCTGTTTTTT. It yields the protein CASRQDTGELFF.

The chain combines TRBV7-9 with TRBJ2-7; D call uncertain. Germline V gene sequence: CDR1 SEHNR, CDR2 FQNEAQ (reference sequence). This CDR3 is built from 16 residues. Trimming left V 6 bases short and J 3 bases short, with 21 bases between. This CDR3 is CASSSPPGQGFYEQYF. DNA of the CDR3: TGTGCCAGCAGTTCACCCCCGGGCCAAGGATTCTACGAGCAGTACTTC.

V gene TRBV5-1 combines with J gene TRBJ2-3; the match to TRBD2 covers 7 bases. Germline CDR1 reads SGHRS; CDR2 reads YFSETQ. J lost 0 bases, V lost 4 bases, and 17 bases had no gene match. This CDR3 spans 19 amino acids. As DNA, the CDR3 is TGCGCCAGCAGCCAGAACTCACGGCGGGAGATATCTAGCACAGATACGCAGTATTTT. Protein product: CASSQNSRREISSTDTQYF.

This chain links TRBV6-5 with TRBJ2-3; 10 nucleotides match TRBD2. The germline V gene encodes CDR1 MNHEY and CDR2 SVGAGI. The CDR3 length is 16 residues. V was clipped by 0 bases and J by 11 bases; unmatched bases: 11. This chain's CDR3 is CASSYSAGTSVTMQYF. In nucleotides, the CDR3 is TGTGCCAGCAGTTACTCAGCCGGGACTAGCGTGACGATGCAGTATTTT.

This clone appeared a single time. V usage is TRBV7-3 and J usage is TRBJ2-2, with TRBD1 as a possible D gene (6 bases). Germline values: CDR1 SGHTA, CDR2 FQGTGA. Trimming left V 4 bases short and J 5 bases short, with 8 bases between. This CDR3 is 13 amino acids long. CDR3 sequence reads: CASSYGQTGELFF. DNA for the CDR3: TGTGCCAGCAGCTACGGACAGACCGGGGAGCTGTTTTTT.

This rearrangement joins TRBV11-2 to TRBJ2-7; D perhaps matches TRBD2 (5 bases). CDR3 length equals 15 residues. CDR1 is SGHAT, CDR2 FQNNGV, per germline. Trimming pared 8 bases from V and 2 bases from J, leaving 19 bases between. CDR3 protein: CASSIEAGLPYEQYF. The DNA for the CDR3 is TGTGCCAGCTCGATAGAGGCAGGACTTCCCTACGAGCAGTACTTC.

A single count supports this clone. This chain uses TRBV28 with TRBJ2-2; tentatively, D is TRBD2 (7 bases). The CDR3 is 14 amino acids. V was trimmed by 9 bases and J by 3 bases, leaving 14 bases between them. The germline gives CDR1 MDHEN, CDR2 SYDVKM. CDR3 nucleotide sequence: TGTGCCAGTGCGGGGGCCGCGCACACCGGGGAGCTGTTTTTT. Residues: CASAGAAHTGELFF.

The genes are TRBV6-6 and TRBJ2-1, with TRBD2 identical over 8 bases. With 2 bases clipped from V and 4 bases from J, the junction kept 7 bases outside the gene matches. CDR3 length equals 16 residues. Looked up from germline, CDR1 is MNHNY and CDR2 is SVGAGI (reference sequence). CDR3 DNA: TGTGCCAGCAGTTACGGGGCTAGCGGGCAGTACAATGAGCAGTTCTTC. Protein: CASSYGASGQYNEQFF.

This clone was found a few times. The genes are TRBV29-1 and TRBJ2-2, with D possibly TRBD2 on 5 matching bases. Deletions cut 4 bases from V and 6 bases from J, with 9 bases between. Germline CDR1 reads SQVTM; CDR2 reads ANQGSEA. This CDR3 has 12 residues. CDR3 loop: CSVGRGSGELFF. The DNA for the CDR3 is TGCAGCGTTGGACGCGGGTCCGGGGAGCTGTTTTTT.

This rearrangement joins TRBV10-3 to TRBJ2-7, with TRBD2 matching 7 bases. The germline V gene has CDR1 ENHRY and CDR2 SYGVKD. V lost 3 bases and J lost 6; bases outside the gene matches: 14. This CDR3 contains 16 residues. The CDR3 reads CAISEGPGLTHSEQYF. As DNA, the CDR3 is TGTGCCATCAGTGAAGGGCCGGGACTAACACACAGCGAGCAGTACTTC.

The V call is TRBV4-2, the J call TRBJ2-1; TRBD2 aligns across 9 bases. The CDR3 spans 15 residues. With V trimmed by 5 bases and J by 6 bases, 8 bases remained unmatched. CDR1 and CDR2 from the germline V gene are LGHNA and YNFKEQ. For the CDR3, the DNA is TGTGCCAGCAGCGGGGGTAGCGGGAGTCTCAATGAGCAGTTCTTC. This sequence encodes CASSGGSGSLNEQFF.

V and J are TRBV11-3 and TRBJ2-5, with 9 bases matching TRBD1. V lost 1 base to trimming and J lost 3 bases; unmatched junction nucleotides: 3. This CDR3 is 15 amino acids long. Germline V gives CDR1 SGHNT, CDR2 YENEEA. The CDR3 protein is CASSLGDRAKETQYF. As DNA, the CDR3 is TGTGCCAGCAGCTTAGGGGACAGGGCCAAAGAGACCCAGTACTTC.

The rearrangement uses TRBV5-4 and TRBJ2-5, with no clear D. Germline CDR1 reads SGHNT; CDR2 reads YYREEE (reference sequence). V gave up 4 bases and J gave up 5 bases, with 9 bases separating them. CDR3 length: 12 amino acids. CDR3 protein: CASSSKSETQYF. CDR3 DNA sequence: TGTGCCAGCAGCAGTAAGTCTGAGACCCAGTACTTC.

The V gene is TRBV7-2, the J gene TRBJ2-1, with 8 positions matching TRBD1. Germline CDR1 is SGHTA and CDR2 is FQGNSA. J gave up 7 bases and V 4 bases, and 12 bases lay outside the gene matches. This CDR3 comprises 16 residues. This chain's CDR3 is CASSSRTGRFRNEQFF. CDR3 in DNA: TGTGCCAGCAGCTCCAGGACAGGGAGATTTAGAAATGAGCAGTTCTTC.

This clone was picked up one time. In DNA, the CDR3 is TGCGCCAGCAGTCATCCCGGGACAGGGTACAATCAGCCCCAGCATTTT. This sequence encodes CASSHPGTGYNQPQHF. The rearrangement uses TRBV23-1 and TRBJ1-5; 9 bases map to TRBD1. TRBV23-1 is annotated as an ORF whose role is uncertain. Trimming cost V 3 bases and J 3 bases; bases outside gene matches: 6. The CDR3 loop spans 16 amino acids.